This T cell receptor beta chain is from a study of human T cells and chemical hapten exposure. V shed 0 bases and J shed 4 bases, with 14 bases lying between them. In germline, CDR1 is MNHEY, CDR2 SVGAGI. The CDR3 has 16 residues. A single record per CDR3 protein comes from TCRdb applying MiXCR to the RACE reads. The sample shows approximately 340,000 distinct CDR3 sequences, around 6.9% of them seen only once. Noted time point: patch test 1, 2 weeks after DPC sensitization. The treatment denotes: therapeutic diphenylcyclopropenone sensitization with weekly scalp DPC. Material: whole blood, obtained in connection with sensitization to the hapten diphenylcyclopropenone (DPC). This rearrangement joins TRBV6-5 to TRBJ2-3; unclear D gene. The source of this sequence is a woman under 30 with alopecia areata. Some clones in this sample may be carry-over from other donors' samples. The CDR3 DNA is TGTGCCAGCAGTTACTCGCGCCTTCTCGCGGCAGATACGCAGTATTTT. Its translation is CASSYSRLLAADTQYF.